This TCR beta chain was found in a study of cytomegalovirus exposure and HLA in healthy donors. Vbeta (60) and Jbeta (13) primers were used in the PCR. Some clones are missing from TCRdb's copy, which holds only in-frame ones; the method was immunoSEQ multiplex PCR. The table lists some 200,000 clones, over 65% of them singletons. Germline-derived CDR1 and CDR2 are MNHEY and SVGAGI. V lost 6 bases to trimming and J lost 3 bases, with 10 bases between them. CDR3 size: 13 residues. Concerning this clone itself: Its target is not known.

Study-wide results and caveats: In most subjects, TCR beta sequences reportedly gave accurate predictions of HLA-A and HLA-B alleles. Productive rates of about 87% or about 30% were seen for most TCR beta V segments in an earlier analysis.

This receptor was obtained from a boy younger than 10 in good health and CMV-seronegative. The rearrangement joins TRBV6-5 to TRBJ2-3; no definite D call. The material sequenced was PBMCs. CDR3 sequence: CASSFPGTDTQYF. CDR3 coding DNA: TGTGCCAGCAGCTTTCCCGGGACAGATACGCAGTATTTT.